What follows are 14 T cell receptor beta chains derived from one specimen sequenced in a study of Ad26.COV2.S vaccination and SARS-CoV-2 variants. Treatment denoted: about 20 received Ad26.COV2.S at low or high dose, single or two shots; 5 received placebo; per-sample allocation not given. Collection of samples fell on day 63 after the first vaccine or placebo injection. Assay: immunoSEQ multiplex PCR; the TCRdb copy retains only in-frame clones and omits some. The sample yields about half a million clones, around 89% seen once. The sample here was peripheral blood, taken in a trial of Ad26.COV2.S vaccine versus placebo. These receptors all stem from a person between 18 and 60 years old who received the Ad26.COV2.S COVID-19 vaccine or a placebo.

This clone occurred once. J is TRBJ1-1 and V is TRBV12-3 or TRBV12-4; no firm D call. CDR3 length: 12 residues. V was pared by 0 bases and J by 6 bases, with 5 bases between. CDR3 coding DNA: TGTGCCAGCAGTTTAGCCCCGGCTGAAGCTTTCTTT. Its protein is CASSLAPAEAFF.

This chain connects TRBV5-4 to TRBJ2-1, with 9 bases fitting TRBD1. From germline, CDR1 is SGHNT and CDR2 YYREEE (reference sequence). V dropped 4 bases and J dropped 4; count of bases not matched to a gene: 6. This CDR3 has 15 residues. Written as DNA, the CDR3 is TGTGCCAGCAGCCCCAGACAGGGGGGTTACAATGAGCAGTTCTTC. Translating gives CASSPRQGGYNEQFF.

The CDR3 sequence is CASSSDMDEPNEQFF. The CDR3 coding sequence is TGTGCCAGCAGCTCGGACATGGACGAGCCCAATGAGCAGTTCTTC. This chain links TRBV5-4 with TRBJ2-1; weak D call: TRBD1 (5 bases). Germline V gene sequence: CDR1 SGHNT, CDR2 YYREEE (reference sequence). Trimming removed 3 bases at V and 6 bases at J, with 16 bases between. CDR3 length equals 15 residues. Full variable domain (remainder filled in from reference TRBV5-4 and TRBJ2-1): ETGVTQSPTHLIKTRGQQVTLRCSSQSGHNTVSWYQQALGQGPQFIFQYYREEENGRGNFPPRFSGLQFPNYSSELNVNALELDDSALYLCASSSDMDEPNEQFFGPGTRLTVL.

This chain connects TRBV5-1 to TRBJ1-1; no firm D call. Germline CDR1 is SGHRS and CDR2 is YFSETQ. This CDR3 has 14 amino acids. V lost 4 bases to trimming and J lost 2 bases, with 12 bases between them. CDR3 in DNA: TGCGCCAGCAGCCCTAGACCGTCAAACACTGAAGCTTTCTTT. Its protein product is CASSPRPSNTEAFF. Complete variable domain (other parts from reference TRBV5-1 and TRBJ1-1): KAGVTQTPRYLIKTRGQQVTLSCSPISGHRSVSWYQQTPGQGLQFLFEYFSETQRNKGNFPGRFSGRQFSNSRSEMNVSTLELGDSALYLCASSPRPSNTEAFFGQGTRLTVV.

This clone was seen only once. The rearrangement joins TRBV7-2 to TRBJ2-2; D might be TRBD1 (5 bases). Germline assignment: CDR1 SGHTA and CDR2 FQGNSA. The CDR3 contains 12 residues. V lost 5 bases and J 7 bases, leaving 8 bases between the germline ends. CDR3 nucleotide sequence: TGTGCCAGCAGCCTAGGGGTCGGGGAGCTGTTTTTT. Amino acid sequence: CASSLGVGELFF.

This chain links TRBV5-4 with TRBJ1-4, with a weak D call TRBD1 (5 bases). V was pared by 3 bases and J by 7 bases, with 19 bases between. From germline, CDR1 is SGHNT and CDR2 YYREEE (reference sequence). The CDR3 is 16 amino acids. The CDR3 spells CASSCRDRHLGEKLFF. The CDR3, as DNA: TGTGCCAGCAGCTGCCGGGACCGCCACTTGGGTGAAAAACTGTTTTTT.

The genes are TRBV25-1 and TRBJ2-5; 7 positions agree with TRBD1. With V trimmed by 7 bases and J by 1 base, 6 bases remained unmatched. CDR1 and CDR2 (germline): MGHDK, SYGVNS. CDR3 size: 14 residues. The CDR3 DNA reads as TGTGCCAGCACCCGACAGGGTCCCCAAGAGACCCAGTACTTC. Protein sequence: CASTRQGPQETQYF.

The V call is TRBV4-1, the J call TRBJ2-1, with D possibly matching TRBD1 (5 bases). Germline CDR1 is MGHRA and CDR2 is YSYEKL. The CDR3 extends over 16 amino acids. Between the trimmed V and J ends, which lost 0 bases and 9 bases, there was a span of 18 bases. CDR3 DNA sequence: TGCGCCAGCAGCCAAGAGGTCCAGGGAATTCTTGGTGAGCAGTTCTTC. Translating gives CASSQEVQGILGEQFF.

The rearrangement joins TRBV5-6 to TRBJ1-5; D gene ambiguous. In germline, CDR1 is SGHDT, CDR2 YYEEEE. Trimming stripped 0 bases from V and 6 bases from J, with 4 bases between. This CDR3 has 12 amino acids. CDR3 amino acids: CASSLGSQPQHF. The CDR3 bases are TGTGCCAGCAGCTTGGGTTCTCAGCCCCAGCATTTT.

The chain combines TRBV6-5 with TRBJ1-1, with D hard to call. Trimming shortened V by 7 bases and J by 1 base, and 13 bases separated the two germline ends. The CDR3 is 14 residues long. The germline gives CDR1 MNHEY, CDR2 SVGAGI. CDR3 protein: CASKSSYRNTEAFF. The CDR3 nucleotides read TGTGCCAGCAAGTCCTCTTACAGGAACACTGAAGCTTTCTTT.

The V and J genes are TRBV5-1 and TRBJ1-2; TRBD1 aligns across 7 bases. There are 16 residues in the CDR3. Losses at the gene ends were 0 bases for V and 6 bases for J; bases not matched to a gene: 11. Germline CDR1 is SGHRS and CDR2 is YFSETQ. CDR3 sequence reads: CASSLGPDRALDGYTF. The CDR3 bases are TGCGCCAGCAGCTTGGGCCCTGACAGGGCTTTAGATGGCTACACCTTC.

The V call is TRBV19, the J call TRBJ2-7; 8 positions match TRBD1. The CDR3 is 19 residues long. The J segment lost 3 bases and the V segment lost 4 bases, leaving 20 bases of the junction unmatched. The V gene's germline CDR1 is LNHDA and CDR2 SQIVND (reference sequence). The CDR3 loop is CASSTGQVLSTTSSYEQYF. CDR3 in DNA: TGTGCCAGTAGTACGGGACAGGTCCTTTCGACTACCTCAAGCTACGAGCAGTACTTC. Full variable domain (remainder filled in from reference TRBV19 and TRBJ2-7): DGGITQSPKYLFRKEGQNVTLSCEQNLNHDAMYWYRQDPGQGLRLIYYSQIVNDFQKGDIAEGYSVSREKKESFPLTVTSAQKNPTAFYLCASSTGQVLSTTSSYEQYFGPGTRLTVT.

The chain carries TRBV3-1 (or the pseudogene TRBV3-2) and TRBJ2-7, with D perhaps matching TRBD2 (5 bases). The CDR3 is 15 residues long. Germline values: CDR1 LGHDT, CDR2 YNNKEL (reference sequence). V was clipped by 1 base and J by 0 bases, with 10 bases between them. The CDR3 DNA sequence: TGTGCCAGCAGCCAAGGCCCCGGGGACTCCTACGAGCAGTACTTC. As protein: CASSQGPGDSYEQYF.

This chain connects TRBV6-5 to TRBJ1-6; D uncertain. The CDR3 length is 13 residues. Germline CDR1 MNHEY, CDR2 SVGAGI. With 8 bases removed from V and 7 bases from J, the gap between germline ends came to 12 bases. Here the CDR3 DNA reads TGTGCCAGCTCTCCACAGAAAAATTCACCCCTCCACTTT. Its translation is CASSPQKNSPLHF.